This is a list of T cell receptor beta chains from one sample in a study of cytomegalovirus exposure and HLA in healthy donors. Data came from immunoSEQ multiplex PCR; TCRdb stores just in-frame clones and leaves some out. The data hold approximately 190,000 clones, with around 81% observed a single time. Sequences were obtained from PBMCs. These receptors came from a woman aged 18-29 years in good health and CMV-seropositive. CDR3s include the opening cysteine and the closing phenylalanine or tryptophan. Each record gives: V gene, D gene, CDR3 protein. D genes are given only for firm matches.

v_call: TRBV28; d_call: TRBD1; cdr3_aa: CASASGQEYQPQHF
v_call: TRBV14; d_call: -; cdr3_aa: CASSLGSRAKYYEQYF
v_call: TRBV7-9; d_call: TRBD1; cdr3_aa: CASSLINRGSYSPLHF
v_call: TRBV6-4; d_call: -; cdr3_aa: CASSWTASTDTQYF
v_call: TRBV9; d_call: -; cdr3_aa: CASSPRGVFQPQHF
v_call: TRBV5-1; d_call: TRBD1; cdr3_aa: CASSPGQVLGEQYF
v_call: TRBV28; d_call: -; cdr3_aa: CATQQGGADTQYF
v_call: TRBV18; d_call: TRBD2; cdr3_aa: CASSPGLAGNTQYF
v_call: TRBV19; d_call: -; cdr3_aa: CASETVAGFQPQHF
v_call: TRBV7-9; d_call: TRBD1; cdr3_aa: CSSSIPVGTGAPEGYTF
v_call: TRBV10-3; d_call: -; cdr3_aa: CAISEPLRAGEAFF
v_call: TRBV9; d_call: TRBD2; cdr3_aa: CASSVGGGDEQFF
v_call: TRBV14; d_call: -; cdr3_aa: CASSPRGRVGYTF
v_call: TRBV19; d_call: TRBD1; cdr3_aa: CASRPRDRGRVYGYTF
v_call: TRBV30; d_call: -; cdr3_aa: CAWSPGTNYGYTF
v_call: TRBV27; d_call: -; cdr3_aa: CASFDRMNGYTF
v_call: TRBV2; d_call: TRBD1; cdr3_aa: CASNPGQGINEQFF
v_call: TRBV6-4; d_call: -; cdr3_aa: CASSDCTDRLYSNQPQHF
v_call: TRBV4-1; d_call: TRBD1; cdr3_aa: CASRPGQGGYGYTF
v_call: TRBV18; d_call: -; cdr3_aa: CASSPSGVRTGELFF
v_call: TRBV6-5; d_call: TRBD2; cdr3_aa: CASSPLADYTDTQYF
v_call: TRBV5-1; d_call: -; cdr3_aa: CASSPLGSAYGYTF
v_call: TRBV4-1; d_call: -; cdr3_aa: CASSQVNENEQFF
v_call: TRBV4-1; d_call: TRBD2; cdr3_aa: CASSHPSRGTNTDTQYF
v_call: TRBV4-1; d_call: -; cdr3_aa: CASSQQGGGNRENQPQHF
v_call: TRBV5-4; d_call: TRBD2; cdr3_aa: CASSGVAGGPSTDTQYF
v_call: TRBV7-9; d_call: -; cdr3_aa: CASSFGAGAISNYGYTF